These T cell receptor beta chains were read from a single sample in a study of CXCR3-negative and CXCR3-positive naive CD8 T cells. Using the 5' RACE reads, TCRdb records one entry per CDR3 protein without DNA. The listing contains some 53,000 distinct CDR3 sequences. Sequences were obtained from naive CXCR3+ CD8+ T cells from blood. These TCRs come from a human donor in good health. Some clones in this sample may be carry-over from other donors' samples. Each CDR3 is given with its conserved first and last residue. The listing skips clone size in some rows; elsewhere it reads once, few, many or a size class.

J | size | V | CDR3
TRBJ1-5 | . | TRBV27 | CASSLQGFPDQPQHF
TRBJ2-5 | medium-sized | TRBV28 | CASRMRQRLQETQYF
TRBJ1-2 | . | TRBV7-2 | CASSLYGLNGYTF
TRBJ2-1 | . | TRBV29-1 | CSVTSDTYNEQFF
TRBJ2-1 | . | TRBV4-1 | CASSPQGTPSSYNEQFF
TRBJ2-7 | . | TRBV20-1 | CSARPGTYEQYF
TRBJ2-2 | . | TRBV7-8 | CASSRWDRNTGELFF
TRBJ1-1 | . | TRBV12-3/TRBV12-4 | CASRGDRLAEAFF
TRBJ2-7 | . | TRBV7-6 | CASSGMTVYEQYF
TRBJ1-2 | . | TRBV14 | CASSQDTGFGYTF
TRBJ2-7 | . | TRBV11-2 | CASSPDSYDQYF
TRBJ1-1 | . | TRBV19 | CASSMWDRGDTEAFF
TRBJ1-2 | . | TRBV29-1 | CSVPKGSDAYYGYTF
TRBJ2-1 | . | TRBV7-3 | CASRLAGSNEQFF
TRBJ2-1 | . | TRBV12-3/TRBV12-4 | CASSPRTGAQSDEQFF
TRBJ1-2 | . | TRBV5-1 | CASSLAEGGYGYTF
TRBJ2-3 | . | TRBV7-9 | CASSPVGDSAEDF
TRBJ1-5 | . | TRBV28 | CASSPQRTGPEKSNQPQHF
TRBJ2-1 | . | TRBV7-9 | CATLAGSSYNEQFF
TRBJ2-2 | . | TRBV5-5 | CASSSLLLTGKGAGELFF
TRBJ2-1 | . | TRBV14 | CASSQERRGNEQFF
TRBJ2-7 | . | TRBV19 | CASNTGTGGREQYF
TRBJ1-1 | . | TRBV4-3 | CASSQDSTGVNTEAFF
TRBJ1-1 | . | TRBV25-1 | CASKIENTEAFF
TRBJ2-1 | . | TRBV6-2/TRBV6-3 | CASRDGDYNEQFF
TRBJ1-1 | . | TRBV20-1 | CSATDTGVTEAFF
TRBJ1-2 | . | TRBV4-2 | CASSQGGGPTHYGYTF
TRBJ1-2 | . | TRBV18 | CASPPLDNLDGYTF
TRBJ1-5 | . | TRBV4-3 | CASSQESLNGQPQHF
TRBJ1-1 | . | TRBV11-2 | CASSSPDRMNTEAFF
TRBJ2-7 | . | TRBV7-9 | CASNTRNPYEQYF
TRBJ2-7 | . | TRBV7-6 | CASSLGQAALREQYF
TRBJ2-7 | . | TRBV7-3 | CASSLVEAGEQYF
TRBJ2-3 | . | TRBV9 | CASSVGGLEVADTQYF
TRBJ2-7 | . | TRBV13 | CASSQATGDLREQYF
TRBJ2-7 | . | TRBV12-3/TRBV12-4 | CASSLGDRARSYEQYF
TRBJ2-7 | . | TRBV6-5 | CASSYLIGGGEQYF
TRBJ2-1 | . | TRBV7-9 | CASSSHAQGSSYNEQFF
TRBJ2-2 | . | TRBV6-5 | CASSYFQGGTGELFF
TRBJ2-1 | . | TRBV27 | CASSFRGPQSYNEQFF
TRBJ2-1 | . | TRBV29-1 | CSVDYPGQGRDEQFF